This T cell receptor beta chain was recovered during a study of CD8 T cells in ankylosing spondylitis. Trimming removed 3 bases from V and 3 bases from J, with 9 bases in between. CDR3 size: 15 residues. From the 5' RACE reads, TCRdb called clonotypes with MiXCR, one entry per CDR3 protein. Counted here are 300,000 to 350,000 distinct CDR3 sequences, roughly 14% occurring once; the ten biggest clones make up 0.85% to 1.4%. Worth noting for this clonotype: Its antigen is not identified.

Study-level results: Matched ankylosing spondylitis synovial fluid reportedly showed significant enrichment of disease-linked clones. CD8+ disease-linked clones were present at relatively low frequencies in blood.

This chain joins TRBV12-3 or TRBV12-4 and TRBJ2-6, with D possibly TRBD2 on 7 matching bases. The specimen sequenced was blood, either unsorted or a sorted T cell fraction (not recorded which). The clonotype comes from a male donor with ankylosing spondylitis or in good health (not recorded which). Here the CDR3 DNA reads TGTGCCAGCAGTTTGGGGGGGCGTGGGGCCAACGTCCTGACTTTC. Translation: CASSLGGRGANVLTF.